This TCR beta chain was observed in a study of Tregs in tolerant kidney transplant recipients. Only in-frame clones appear in the TCRdb table, and some are missing; sequencing was by immunoSEQ multiplex PCR. The profile covers 90,000 or so clones, with around 94% appearing a single time and 4.7% taken by the ten largest. The V gene lost 10 bases and the J gene lost 4 bases, with 13 bases spanning the gap. This CDR3 is 13 amino acids long. Germline V lookup: CDR1 MNHEY, CDR2 SVGAGI. This clone turned up a few times. This clonotype was obtained from a human donor in good health. J is TRBJ2-2 and V is TRBV6-5; D is uncertain. The material sequenced was CD8+ T cells from blood. This CDR3 reads CATRPPGTGELFF. CDR3 bases: TGTGCCACCCGGCCCCCGGGCACCGGGGAGCTGTTTTTT.